The 29 T cell receptor beta chains below all came from one sample that was sequenced in a study of blood T cell repertoires in COVID-19. Only in-frame clones appear in the TCRdb table, and some are missing; sequencing was by immunoSEQ multiplex PCR. The data contain tens of thousands of clones, around 80% of them seen just once; the ten biggest clones take up roughly 6.8%. The sample comprised peripheral blood. The receptors were gathered from a human donor in a cohort sampled during active COVID-19.

The rearrangement joins TRBV6-5 to TRBJ1-2, with a tentative D call TRBD1 (6 bases). CDR3 length equals 14 residues. CDR1 and CDR2 (germline): MNHEY, SVGAGI. The V end was cut by 5 bases, the J end by 2 bases, with 12 bases between. The CDR3 protein is CASSPWGQNYGYTF. The CDR3 DNA sequence: TGTGCCAGCAGTCCATGGGGACAAAACTATGGCTACACCTTC.

The V and J genes are TRBV19 and TRBJ2-1, with 8 bases matching TRBD1. Germline V gene lookup returns CDR1 LNHDA and CDR2 SQIVND (reference sequence). J gave up 7 bases and V 6 bases, and 8 bases lay outside the gene matches. The CDR3 extends over 14 amino acids. CDR3 sequence reads: CASSPQGARNEQFF. In nucleotides, the CDR3 is TGTGCCAGTAGCCCGCAGGGGGCTCGGAATGAGCAGTTCTTC.

The chain links TRBV27 to TRBJ2-7; 11 bases line up with TRBD2. The CDR3 is 15 residues long. Germline trimming cut 2 bases from V and 7 bases from J; bases unmatched to any gene: 7. The V gene's germline CDR1 is MNHEY and CDR2 SMNVEV (reference sequence). CDR3 nucleotides: TGTGCCAGCAGTTTAGTTACTAGCGGGAGTGGAGAGCAGTACTTC. Residues: CASSLVTSGSGEQYF.

This clone was seen a single time. The rearrangement uses TRBV9 and TRBJ1-2; 7 nucleotides agree with TRBD1. The CDR3 runs to 14 residues. Trimming removed 0 bases from V and 8 bases from J; junction bases left unmatched: 7. Germline V CDR1 and CDR2: SGDLS, YYNGEE. DNA for the CDR3: TGTGCCAGCAGCGTAGGGACAGGCCAAGGGGGCTACACCTTC. As protein: CASSVGTGQGGYTF. The entire variable domain, with the rest obtained from reference TRBV9 and TRBJ1-2, is as follows: DSGVTQTPKHLITATGQRVTLRCSPRSGDLSVYWYQQSLDQGLQFLIQYYNGEERAKGNILERFSAQQFPDLHSELNLSSLELGDSALYFCASSVGTGQGGYTFGSGTRLTVV.

The V call is TRBV12-2, the J call TRBJ2-7; the table's TRBD2 call for D was not verified on the DNA. TRBV12-2 is flagged as a pseudogene. There are 15 residues in the CDR3. The CDR3, as DNA: TGTGCAAGTCGCTCCCCTCGACTCCTGGCCTACGAGCAGTACTTC. It translates to CASRSPRLLAYEQYF.

V and J are TRBV5-1 and TRBJ2-2, with D perhaps matching TRBD2 (7 bases). CDR3 length: 15 amino acids. Germline V gene data show CDR1 as SGHRS and CDR2 as YFSETQ. Trimming took 0 bases from V and 2 from J, leaving 8 bases between them. This chain's CDR3 is CASSLGGGNTGELFF. CDR3 nucleotides: TGCGCCAGCAGCTTGGGCGGGGGCAACACCGGGGAGCTGTTTTTT.

V usage is TRBV19 and J usage is TRBJ2-3, with 11 bases that match TRBD2. The germline CDR1 and CDR2 sequences are LNHDA and SQIVND (reference sequence). With V trimmed by 10 bases and J by 1 base, 10 bases remained unmatched. CDR3 length equals 16 residues. The CDR3, as DNA: TGTGCCACCTCTCCCCAACTAGCGGGAGGCACAGATACGCAGTATTTT. It yields the protein CATSPQLAGGTDTQYF.

The CDR3 is CASSSGAQPQHF. The CDR3 DNA sequence: TGTGCCAGCAGCTCCGGAGCCCAGCCCCAGCATTTT. V gene TRBV28 combines with J gene TRBJ1-5; no clear D gene. V lost 6 bases and J 7 bases, leaving 10 bases between the germline ends. The CDR3 extends over 12 amino acids. Looked up from germline, CDR1 is MDHEN and CDR2 is SYDVKM.

This clone has more than one count but fewer than ten. One end of the junction fails to match germline, which may point to a read error. DNA of the CDR3: TGCGCCAGCAGTGAGTCTGTGACAGCCCTCTACGGGCAGTACTTC. It is translated as CASSESVTALYGQYF. This chain uses TRBV10-1 with TRBJ2-7, with D perhaps TRBD1 (5 bases). The CDR3 length is 15 residues. Germline assignment: CDR1 WNHNN and CDR2 SYGVQD (reference sequence).

This clone was seen once. The chain carries TRBV19 and TRBJ2-5, with 7 nucleotides matching TRBD1. The V gene's germline CDR1 is LNHDA and CDR2 SQIVND (reference sequence). The length of the CDR3 is 14 residues. Unmatched junction bases numbered 7, after V lost 3 bases and J lost 6 bases. CDR3 in DNA: TGTGCCAGTAGTATGGACAGGTTGATAAAGACCCAGTACTTC. This encodes CASSMDRLIKTQYF.

The CDR3: CASSQGDRVPNEKLFF. DNA of the CDR3: TGTGCCAGCAGCCAAGGGGACAGAGTCCCTAATGAAAAACTGTTTTTT. The J gene is TRBJ1-4, the V gene TRBV3-1 (or the pseudogene TRBV3-2); the match to TRBD1 covers 7 bases. Germline CDR1 and CDR2: LGHDT and YNNKEL (reference sequence). Losses at the gene ends were 1 base for V and 3 bases for J; bases not matched to a gene: 5. The CDR3 runs to 16 residues.

V and J are TRBV6-5 and TRBJ2-5, with 9 bases fitting TRBD1. Germline lookup yields CDR1 MNHEY and CDR2 SVGAGI. CDR3 length: 14 amino acids. V shed 9 bases and J 4 bases; nucleotides not matched to a gene: 9. The DNA of the CDR3 is TGTGCCAGTCAAGGGGGGACAGGGAGAGAGACCCAGTACTTC. Translation: CASQGGTGRETQYF.

This sequence joins TRBV10-1 and TRBJ2-7; 7 bases line up with TRBD1. The CDR3 consists of 12 residues. With 10 bases clipped from V and 6 bases from J, the junction kept 9 bases outside the gene matches. CDR1 is WNHNN, CDR2 SYGVQD, per germline (reference sequence). For the CDR3, the DNA is TGCGCCAACCAGGGGGACCCCGCCGAGCAGTACTTC. Encoded protein: CANQGDPAEQYF.

The V gene is TRBV19, the J gene TRBJ2-7; 8 bases are shared with TRBD1. CDR1 is LNHDA and CDR2 is SQIVND in the germline V gene (reference sequence). The CDR3 has 14 amino acids. The V gene end was trimmed by 6 bases and the J gene end by 3 bases; junction bases not matched to a gene: 7. Here the CDR3 DNA reads TGTGCCAGTAGCGAGACCGACAGGGGCTACGAGCAGTACTTC. Encoded protein: CASSETDRGYEQYF. The whole variable domain, remainder taken from reference TRBV19 and TRBJ2-7, is DGGITQSPKYLFRKEGQNVTLSCEQNLNHDAMYWYRQDPGQGLRLIYYSQIVNDFQKGDIAEGYSVSREKKESFPLTVTSAQKNPTAFYLCASSETDRGYEQYFGPGTRLTVT.

The gene calls are TRBV18 and TRBJ1-2; 11 nucleotides agree with TRBD1. V lost 2 bases, J lost 6 bases, and 5 bases stayed unmatched. Germline CDR1 KGHSH, CDR2 LQKENI. The CDR3 runs to 15 residues. The CDR3, as DNA: TGTGCCAGCTCACCAGCGATGGGACAGGGGGATGGCTACACCTTC. Encoded protein: CASSPAMGQGDGYTF.

This rearrangement joins TRBV10-3 to TRBJ2-2; 9 positions agree with TRBD2. The V and J ends lost 9 bases and 5 bases, in that order; junction bases with no gene match: 10. CDR1 is ENHRY, CDR2 SYGVKD, per germline. This CDR3 is 15 amino acids long. In nucleotides, the CDR3 is TGTGCCATTTACGGGGGTAGCGGGAGTACCGGGGAGCTGTTTTTT. Translated: CAIYGGSGSTGELFF.

This clone was recorded once. Written as DNA, the CDR3 is TGTGCCAGCAGCTCCTGGGAGGATTGCAATCAGCCCCAGCATTTT. This sequence encodes CASSSWEDCNQPQHF. The V call is TRBV11-2, the J call TRBJ1-5, with unresolved D. This CDR3 contains 15 residues. Trimming removed 4 bases at V and 2 bases at J, with 12 bases between. Looked up from germline, CDR1 is SGHAT and CDR2 is FQNNGV.

CDR3 bases: TGTGCCAGCAGATCCGGGACAGGGAGGTTCACCGGGGAGCTGTTTTTT. It translates to CASRSGTGRFTGELFF. The genes are TRBV5-4 and TRBJ2-2, with 9 positions matching TRBD1. The CDR3 contains 16 residues. V lost 5 bases to trimming and J lost 4 bases; unmatched junction nucleotides: 9. The germline V gene has CDR1 SGHNT and CDR2 YYREEE (reference sequence). The variable domain in full, completed from reference TRBV5-4 and TRBJ2-2, reads ETGVTQSPTHLIKTRGQQVTLRCSSQSGHNTVSWYQQALGQGPQFIFQYYREEENGRGNFPPRFSGLQFPNYSSELNVNALELDDSALYLCASRSGTGRFTGELFFGEGSRLTVL.

This sequence joins TRBV3-1 (or the pseudogene TRBV3-2) and TRBJ1-2; unclear D gene. Germline loops: CDR1 LGHDT, CDR2 YNNKEL (reference sequence). CDR3 length: 13 residues. Trimming took 1 base from V and 5 from J, leaving 8 bases between them. The CDR3 bases are TGTGCCAGCAGCCAAGTTCGGGGTTATGGCTACACCTTC. Translated, it gives CASSQVRGYGYTF.

The chain couples TRBV23-1 to TRBJ1-1; a possible D gene is TRBD1 (6 bases). TRBV23-1 carries the ORF label, with uncertain function. The V end lost 3 bases, the J end lost 8 bases, and 13 bases lay between the germline ends. The CDR3 contains 13 residues. The CDR3: CASSQRHRVEAFF. CDR3 bases: TGCGCCAGCAGTCAGCGACACAGGGTGGAAGCTTTCTTT.

This sequence joins TRBV10-1 and TRBJ2-3; TRBD1 matches at 7 bases. CDR3 length: 12 amino acids. The germline gives CDR1 WNHNN, CDR2 SYGVQD (reference sequence). V dropped 6 bases and J dropped 5; count of bases not matched to a gene: 2. The CDR3 reads CASSGDRDTQYF. The CDR3, as DNA: TGCGCCAGCAGCGGGGACAGAGATACGCAGTATTTT.

This sequence joins TRBV19 and TRBJ1-2; TRBD1 agrees at 9 bases. The CDR3 has 15 residues. V lost 7 bases to trimming and J lost 8 bases; unmatched junction nucleotides: 14. Germline V lookup: CDR1 LNHDA, CDR2 SQIVND (reference sequence). The CDR3 protein is CASINPQDRGEGYTF. CDR3 nucleotides: TGTGCCAGTATCAATCCCCAGGACAGGGGAGAGGGCTACACCTTC. Full variable domain (remainder filled in from reference TRBV19 and TRBJ1-2): DGGITQSPKYLFRKEGQNVTLSCEQNLNHDAMYWYRQDPGQGLRLIYYSQIVNDFQKGDIAEGYSVSREKKESFPLTVTSAQKNPTAFYLCASINPQDRGEGYTFGSGTRLTVV.

CDR3 DNA: TGTGCCAGCGCCGCCGGGACAGGTTTATCTGGGGCCAACGTCCTGACTTTC. Its translation: CASAAGTGLSGANVLTF. The genes are TRBV2 and TRBJ2-6; TRBD1 aligns across 8 bases. Germline V gives CDR1 SNHLY, CDR2 FYNNEI. Trimming cost V 8 bases and J 1 base; bases outside gene matches: 10. There are 17 residues in the CDR3.

The gene calls are TRBV18 and TRBJ2-7; a weak D match, TRBD1 (6 bases). The CDR3 loop spans 14 amino acids. With 5 bases removed from V and 3 bases from J, the gap between germline ends came to 14 bases. CDR1 is KGHSH and CDR2 is LQKENI in the germline V gene. The CDR3 nucleotides are TGTGCCAGCTCAAAACAGGGTGTAAGCTACGAGCAGTACTTC. Translating gives CASSKQGVSYEQYF.

The chain is built from TRBV6-6 and TRBJ2-1; 13 bases align to TRBD2. The CDR3 totals 14 residues. Trimming removed 4 bases from V and 9 bases from J; junction bases left unmatched: 3. In germline, CDR1 is MNHNY, CDR2 SVGAGI (reference sequence). The CDR3, as DNA: TGTGCCAGCAGTTGGACTAGCGGGAGTAGTGAGCAGTTCTTC. It codes for CASSWTSGSSEQFF.

This chain uses TRBV5-1 with TRBJ1-1; D may be TRBD1 (5 bases). Germline-derived CDR1 and CDR2 are SGHRS and YFSETQ. CDR3 length equals 13 residues. The V and J ends lost 2 bases and 7 bases respectively, with 12 bases between them. The CDR3 is CASSFGRVDEAFF. CDR3 DNA sequence: TGCGCCAGCAGCTTCGGCAGGGTCGATGAAGCTTTCTTT.

The chain has TRBV11-2 and TRBJ2-5; no reliable D call. The CDR3 is 13 amino acids. Trimming took 4 bases from V and 4 from J, leaving 10 bases between them. Germline loops: CDR1 SGHAT, CDR2 FQNNGV. Here the CDR3 reads CASSSSRGETQYF. Here the CDR3 DNA reads TGTGCCAGCAGCTCCTCCCGAGGAGAGACCCAGTACTTC.

This clone turned up a few times. The gene calls are TRBV7-3 and TRBJ2-3, with a possible D match to TRBD1 (6 bases). Trimming shortened V by 3 bases and J by 9 bases, and 16 bases separated the two germline ends. The germline gives CDR1 SGHTA, CDR2 FQGTGA. This CDR3 comprises 14 residues. Here the CDR3 reads CASSFRGDARTQYF. CDR3 sequence (DNA): TGTGCCAGCAGCTTCAGGGGCGACGCCCGAACGCAGTATTTT.

The V gene is TRBV5-6, the J gene TRBJ2-6; D gene uncertain. CDR1 is SGHDT and CDR2 is YYEEEE in the germline V gene. The CDR3 consists of 15 residues. V lost 4 bases, J lost 7 bases, and 15 bases lay in between. The CDR3 loop reads CASSPSSLRANVLTF. CDR3 in DNA: TGTGCCAGCAGCCCCTCCTCGCTACGAGCCAACGTCCTGACTTTC.